This T cell receptor (beta chain) comes out of a study of blood T cell repertoires in COVID-19 (dated by TCRdb to the early 2020s). In the study overall: Collaborator samples came from the United States, Italy and Spain and covered acute and convalescent phases of COVID-19. The samples were drawn from the first 160 participants of the ongoing ImmuneRACE study and from 1,254 subjects provided by 6 global collaborators. Subjects who had been exposed to COVID-19, were actively infected with it, or had recovered from it provided the deeply sampled blood TCRbeta repertoires that made up the dataset. Nearly every sample came with metadata listing a de-identified subject ID, COVID-19 status, age in years and sex. The repertoires were made available in a free public database intended to serve as a resource for research on the immune response to SARS-CoV-2. The material from the prospective study consisted of cDNA or gDNA derived from T cells, B-cell-depleted T cells, or PBMCs. Where HLA class I and class II types were available, the types were taken from metadata supplied by the sample provider, not from assay-based typing. Results and caveats for the whole study, not just this receptor: How much clinical and demographic metadata was included differed by source and by participant, and the metadata was provided uncurated.

Of note for this clone: There is no known antigen for this receptor. No base quality information exists; no much larger clone differs at one position.

Whole blood was collected in K2EDTA tubes by collaborating institutions according to the institutions' own protocols. For TCRbeta analysis, collaborators shipped samples as frozen whole blood, isolated PBMCs, or DNA extracted from either of those sample types. TCRbeta CDR3 regions were amplified from genomic DNA by means of the immunoSEQ Assay, a bias-controlled multiplex PCR. The authors' analysis ran thus. Within the assay, amplification of reference gene primers was used to estimate how many nucleated cells each sample contained. To quantify the absolute abundance of each unique TCRbeta CDR3 rearrangement, sequence reads were collapsed and filtered. Productive Simpson clonality was computed per sample as the square root of Simpson's diversity index over productive rearrangements. The table comes from immuneACCESS by way of TCRdb, which keeps in-frame sequences with V and J called. Part of the clones is missing from these tables; in studies checked, under half for an unresolved V gene and the rest for unknown reasons. V, J and clone size are taken as reported in that table, and D and trimming were inferred from the DNA itself. Here the sample has about 190,000 clones; around 79% occur a single time. Roughly 17% of the sample belongs to the ten largest clones.

At the junction V is shortened by 1 base and J by 4 bases; bases outside the gene matches: 13. CDR1 and CDR2 are read off the germline V gene as LGHNA and YSLEER. The CDR3, cysteine through phenylalanine, is 18 amino acids long. Solely the CDR3 DNA is kept, with 54 bases framed from the first base. This chain joins TRBV4-3 to TRBJ2-1; TRBD2 matches 7 bases in the middle. The sequence derives from a man aged 55 to 70 with active or convalescent COVID-19. Sequencing used peripheral blood. Here is the DNA: TGCGCCAGCAGCCAAGTACTTCGGTCGCGGGAGTCATACAATGAGCAGTTCTTC. This is translated as CASSQVLRSRESYNEQFF.